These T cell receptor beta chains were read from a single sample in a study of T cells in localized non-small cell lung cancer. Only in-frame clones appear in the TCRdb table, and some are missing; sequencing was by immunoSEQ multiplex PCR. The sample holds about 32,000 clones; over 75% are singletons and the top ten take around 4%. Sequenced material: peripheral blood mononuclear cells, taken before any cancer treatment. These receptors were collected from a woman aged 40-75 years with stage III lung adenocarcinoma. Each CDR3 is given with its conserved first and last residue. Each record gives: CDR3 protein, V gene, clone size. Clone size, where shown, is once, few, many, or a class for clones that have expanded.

cdr3_aa: CASSPPGLAAYEQYF; v_call: TRBV14; clone_size: -
cdr3_aa: CAISENYEQYF; v_call: TRBV10-3; clone_size: -
cdr3_aa: CASSPPGPETQYF; v_call: TRBV9; clone_size: -
cdr3_aa: CASSPLAANYEQYF; v_call: TRBV9; clone_size: -
cdr3_aa: CATSRDVGYEQYF; v_call: TRBV15; clone_size: -
cdr3_aa: CASSPGLVQETQYF; v_call: TRBV9; clone_size: -
cdr3_aa: CASSLLGTPNNEQFF; v_call: TRBV6-6; clone_size: -
cdr3_aa: CASSLDRGQAIYF; v_call: TRBV7-3; clone_size: -
cdr3_aa: CASSNRGTYNSPLHF; v_call: TRBV19; clone_size: -
cdr3_aa: CASSASTGRRHNEQFF; v_call: TRBV5-4; clone_size: few
cdr3_aa: CSGIGTLSLFTEAFF; v_call: TRBV29-1; clone_size: once
cdr3_aa: CASSLGSGGEQYF; v_call: TRBV9; clone_size: few
cdr3_aa: CASSYSTGQASEAFF; v_call: TRBV6-6; clone_size: -
cdr3_aa: CASNWVGTQYF; v_call: TRBV19; clone_size: -
cdr3_aa: CARSWEGGSNQPQHF; v_call: TRBV5-3; clone_size: -
cdr3_aa: CASSYRGYDNEQFF; v_call: TRBV6-5; clone_size: -
cdr3_aa: CSVALLQGAGGYTF; v_call: TRBV29-1; clone_size: -
cdr3_aa: CASSVGSPHEQFF; v_call: TRBV9; clone_size: -
cdr3_aa: CAWGQGHSPLHF; v_call: TRBV30; clone_size: few
cdr3_aa: CASSLGLGTGNGGYTF; v_call: TRBV7-6; clone_size: -
cdr3_aa: CARRGNTGELFF; v_call: TRBV30; clone_size: -
cdr3_aa: CASSREEKLFF; v_call: TRBV10-2; clone_size: once
cdr3_aa: CASSWDTSNYGYTF; v_call: TRBV5-4; clone_size: -
cdr3_aa: CAITLDRDYGYTF; v_call: TRBV10-3; clone_size: -
cdr3_aa: CATLGSLTVPYGYTF; v_call: TRBV6-5; clone_size: -
cdr3_aa: CASSNTPTLEQFF; v_call: TRBV21-1; clone_size: -
cdr3_aa: CASSQPGAGTYEQYF; v_call: TRBV23-1; clone_size: -
cdr3_aa: CAISESRENTEAFF; v_call: TRBV10-3; clone_size: -
cdr3_aa: CASSQARLYNEQFF; v_call: TRBV5-6; clone_size: -
cdr3_aa: CASRPLQGDSPLHF; v_call: TRBV6-1; clone_size: -